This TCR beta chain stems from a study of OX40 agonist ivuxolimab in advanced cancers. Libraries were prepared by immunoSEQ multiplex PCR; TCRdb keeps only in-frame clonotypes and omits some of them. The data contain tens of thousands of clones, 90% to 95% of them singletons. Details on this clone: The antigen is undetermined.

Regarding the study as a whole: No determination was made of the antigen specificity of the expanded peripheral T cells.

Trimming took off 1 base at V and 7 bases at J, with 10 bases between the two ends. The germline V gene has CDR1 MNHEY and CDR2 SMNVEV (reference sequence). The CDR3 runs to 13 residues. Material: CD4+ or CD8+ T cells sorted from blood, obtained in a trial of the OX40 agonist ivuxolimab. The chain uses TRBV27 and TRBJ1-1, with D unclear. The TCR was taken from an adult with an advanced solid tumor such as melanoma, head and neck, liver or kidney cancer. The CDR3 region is CASSLFGLGEAFF. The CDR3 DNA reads TGTGCCAGCAGTTTATTTGGTCTAGGTGAAGCTTTCTTT.